The 14 T cell receptor beta chains presented below share a single source sample, sequenced in a study of T cells after posttransplantation cyclophosphamide. The naive gate required viable CD3+CD4+ or CD3+CD8+ cells with CCR7+CD45RA+CD45RO-CD95-CD27+CD28+ phenotype. TCRdb keeps only in-frame clones here, not all; method: immunoSEQ multiplex PCR. Of tens of thousands of clones in the sample, over 75% are singletons; the top ten hold 0.1%. Sequenced input: naive CD4+ T cells sorted from blood. These receptors were collected from a man aged 30 to 45 in good health and a related stem cell transplant donor.

Here the CDR3 DNA reads TGTGCCAGCAGCGTAGGCCCTGACAGGAAGGACTACGAGCAGTACTTC. Its translation: CASSVGPDRKDYEQYF. The chain couples TRBV9 to TRBJ2-7; possible D gene TRBD1, 6 bases. Deletions cut 0 bases from V and 3 bases from J, with 16 bases between. This CDR3 region has 16 residues. Germline-derived CDR1 and CDR2 are SGDLS and YYNGEE.

The genes are TRBV29-1 and TRBJ2-7; weak D call: TRBD2 (5 bases). Trimming left V 7 bases short and J 4 bases short, with 14 bases between. The CDR3 has 12 amino acids. Germline lookup yields CDR1 SQVTM and CDR2 ANQGSEA. CDR3 sequence reads: CSAATSGYEQYF. The CDR3 DNA is TGCAGCGCAGCCACCTCGGGATACGAGCAGTACTTC.

The chain uses TRBV18 and TRBJ2-7; D gene uncertain. The germline CDR1 and CDR2 sequences are KGHSH and LQKENI. Trimming left V 1 base short and J 4 bases short, with 5 bases between. The CDR3 contains 12 residues. CDR3 DNA: TGTGCCAGCTCACCACTGGAGTACGAGCAGTACTTC. Residues: CASSPLEYEQYF.

The chain has TRBV19 and TRBJ2-2, with 9 bases fitting TRBD2. This CDR3 region has 15 residues. J was trimmed by 0 bases and V by 6 bases; bases with no gene match: 2. The germline V gene encodes CDR1 LNHDA and CDR2 SQIVND (reference sequence). The DNA of the CDR3 is TGTGCCAGTAGGCTAGCGGGGTCGAACACCGGGGAGCTGTTTTTT. It yields the protein CASRLAGSNTGELFF.

The chain links TRBV18 to TRBJ1-3; D is possibly TRBD1 (5 bases). There are 14 residues in the CDR3. V lost 2 bases to trimming and J lost 4 bases, with 9 bases between them. In germline, CDR1 is KGHSH, CDR2 LQKENI. CDR3 DNA sequence: TGTGCCAGCTCACCAATCAGGGTCGGAAACACCATATATTTT. This codes for CASSPIRVGNTIYF.

V and J are TRBV5-8 and TRBJ1-4; D is ambiguous. Germline CDR1 is SGHTS and CDR2 is YDEGEE. V lost 0 bases, J lost 3 bases, and 9 bases lay in between. The CDR3 covers 15 residues. CDR3 in amino acids: CASSLGGLPNEKLFF. In nucleotides, the CDR3 is TGTGCCAGCAGCTTGGGAGGGCTTCCTAATGAAAAACTGTTTTTT.

This clone was observed once. The V and J genes are TRBV14 and TRBJ2-5, with TRBD1 matching 11 bases. Unmatched junction bases numbered 7, after V lost 6 bases and J lost 1 base. Looked up from germline, CDR1 is SGHDN and CDR2 is FVKESK. The CDR3 is made up of 16 amino acids. The CDR3 bases are TGTGCCAGCAGTGTTCAGGACAGGGGGCTCCAAGAGACCCAGTACTTC. It specifies CASSVQDRGLQETQYF.

CDR3 protein: CASSGGGEIAGNTIYF. CDR3 DNA sequence: TGTGCCAGCAGCGGGGGAGGGGAAATTGCTGGAAACACCATATATTTT. V and J are TRBV9 and TRBJ1-3; a possible D gene is TRBD1 (5 bases). Germline-derived CDR1 and CDR2 are SGDLS and YYNGEE. This CDR3 region has 16 residues. Trimming took off 3 bases at V and 2 bases at J, with 15 bases between the two ends.

The V and J genes are TRBV4-1 and TRBJ2-5; TRBD2 aligns across 8 bases. This CDR3 contains 17 residues. V trimming: 1 base; J trimming: 5 bases; junction bases outside the gene matches: 12. Germline V gene sequence: CDR1 MGHRA, CDR2 YSYEKL. CDR3 nucleotide sequence: TGCGCCAGCAGCCAAGGAACCGGGAGCGGGGGTAGGGAGACCCAGTACTTC. Its protein is CASSQGTGSGGRETQYF.

The chain carries TRBV5-4 and TRBJ1-2; 9 nucleotides agree with TRBD1. The germline gives CDR1 SGHNT, CDR2 YYREEE (reference sequence). The CDR3 runs to 15 residues. V dropped 4 bases and J dropped 2; count of bases not matched to a gene: 6. CDR3 nucleotide sequence: TGTGCCAGCAGCAACCGGGACAGGGTCAACTATGGCTACACCTTC. As protein: CASSNRDRVNYGYTF.

V usage is TRBV6-1 and J usage is TRBJ2-7; the match to TRBD1 covers 11 bases. The V and J ends lost 7 bases and 0 bases, in that order; junction bases with no gene match: 2. There are 14 residues in the CDR3. The germline V gene encodes CDR1 MNHNS and CDR2 SASEGT. The CDR3 protein is CASIGQGASYEQYF. CDR3 bases: TGTGCCAGCATCGGACAGGGGGCCTCCTACGAGCAGTACTTC.

V and J are TRBV2 and TRBJ2-6; D not resolved. The CDR3 sequence is 14 residues long. Trimming took off 4 bases at V and 1 base at J, with 5 bases between the two ends. The germline gives CDR1 SNHLY, CDR2 FYNNEI. The CDR3 here is CASSAESGANVLTF. CDR3 bases: TGTGCCAGCAGTGCGGAGTCTGGGGCCAACGTCCTGACTTTC.

The rearrangement joins TRBV9 to TRBJ1-5; 8 bases are shared with TRBD1. The CDR3 runs to 14 residues. The germline gives CDR1 SGDLS, CDR2 YYNGEE. The ends lost 3 bases at V and 2 bases at J; junction bases unmatched: 1. The CDR3 here is CASSAGGGNQPQHF. The DNA for the CDR3 is TGTGCCAGCAGCGCAGGGGGCGGCAATCAGCCCCAGCATTTT.

The rearrangement joins TRBV27 to TRBJ2-5; TRBD1 agrees at 8 bases. Near its end, the DNA agrees better with TRBJ2-7, so the J call may be wrong. The germline CDR1 and CDR2 sequences are MNHEY and SMNVEV (reference sequence). The CDR3 runs to 15 residues. The chain's CDR3 is CGQQCPDRGGCEQYF. The CDR3 DNA reads TGTGGCCAGCAGTGCCCAGACAGGGGTGGATGCGAGCAGTACTTC.